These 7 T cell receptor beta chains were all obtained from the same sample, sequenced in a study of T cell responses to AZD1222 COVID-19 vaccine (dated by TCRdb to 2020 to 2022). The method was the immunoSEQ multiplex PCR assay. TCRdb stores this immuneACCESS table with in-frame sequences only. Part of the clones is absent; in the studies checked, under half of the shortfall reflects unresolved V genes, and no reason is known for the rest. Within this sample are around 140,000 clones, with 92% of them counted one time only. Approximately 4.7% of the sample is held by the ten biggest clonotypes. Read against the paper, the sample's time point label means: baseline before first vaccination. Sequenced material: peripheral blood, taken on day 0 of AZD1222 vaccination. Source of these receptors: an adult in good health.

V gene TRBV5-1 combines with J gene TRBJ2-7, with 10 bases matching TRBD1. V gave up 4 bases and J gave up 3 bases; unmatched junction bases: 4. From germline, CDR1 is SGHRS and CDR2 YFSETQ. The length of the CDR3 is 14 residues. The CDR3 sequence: CASSGGDRGYEQYF. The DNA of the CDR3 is TGCGCCAGCAGCGGGGGGGACAGGGGCTACGAGCAGTACTTC.

CDR3 nucleotide sequence: TGTGCCAGCAGACAGGGGGAGCTTTTGAACACTGAAGCTTTCTTT. Its protein is CASRQGELLNTEAFF. V and J are TRBV5-8 and TRBJ1-1, with 8 bases identical to TRBD1. CDR1 and CDR2 from the germline V gene are SGHTS and YDEGEE. V shed 5 bases, J shed 0 bases, and the junction held 6 bases outside the gene matches. This CDR3 is 15 amino acids long.

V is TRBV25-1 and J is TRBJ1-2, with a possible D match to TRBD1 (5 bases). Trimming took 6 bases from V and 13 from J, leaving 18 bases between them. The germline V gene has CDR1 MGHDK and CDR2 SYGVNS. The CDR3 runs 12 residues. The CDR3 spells CASSPGRGGRTF. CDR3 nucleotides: TGTGCCAGCAGCCCCGGAAGGGGTGGCCGCACCTTC.

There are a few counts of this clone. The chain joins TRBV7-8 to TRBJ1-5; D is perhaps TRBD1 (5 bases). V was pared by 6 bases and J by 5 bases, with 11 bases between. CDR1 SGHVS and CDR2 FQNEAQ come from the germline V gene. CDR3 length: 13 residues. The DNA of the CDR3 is TGTGCCAGCAGTTCCAGGGCCGATCAGCCCCAGCATTTT. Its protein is CASSSRADQPQHF.

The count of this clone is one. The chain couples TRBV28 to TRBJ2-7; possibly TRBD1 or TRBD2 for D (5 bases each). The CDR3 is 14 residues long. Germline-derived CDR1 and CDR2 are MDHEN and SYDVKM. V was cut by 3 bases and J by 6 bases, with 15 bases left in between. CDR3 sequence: CASSFPGTLGEQYF. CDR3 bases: TGTGCCAGCAGTTTCCCAGGGACCCTCGGCGAGCAGTACTTC.

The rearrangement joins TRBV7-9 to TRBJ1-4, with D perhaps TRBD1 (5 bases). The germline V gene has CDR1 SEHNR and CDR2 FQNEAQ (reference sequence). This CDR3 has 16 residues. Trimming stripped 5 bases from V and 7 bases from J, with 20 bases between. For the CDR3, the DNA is TGTGCCAGCAGCCTACGGGGGGAGGGTGTGCGTGAAAAACTGTTTTTT. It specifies CASSLRGEGVREKLFF.

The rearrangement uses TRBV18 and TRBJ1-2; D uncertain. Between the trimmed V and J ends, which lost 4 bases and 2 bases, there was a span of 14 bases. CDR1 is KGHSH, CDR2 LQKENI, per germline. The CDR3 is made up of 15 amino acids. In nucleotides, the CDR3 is TGTGCCAGCTCACAGACGCGAGGGCAGAACTATGGCTACACCTTC. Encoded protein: CASSQTRGQNYGYTF.